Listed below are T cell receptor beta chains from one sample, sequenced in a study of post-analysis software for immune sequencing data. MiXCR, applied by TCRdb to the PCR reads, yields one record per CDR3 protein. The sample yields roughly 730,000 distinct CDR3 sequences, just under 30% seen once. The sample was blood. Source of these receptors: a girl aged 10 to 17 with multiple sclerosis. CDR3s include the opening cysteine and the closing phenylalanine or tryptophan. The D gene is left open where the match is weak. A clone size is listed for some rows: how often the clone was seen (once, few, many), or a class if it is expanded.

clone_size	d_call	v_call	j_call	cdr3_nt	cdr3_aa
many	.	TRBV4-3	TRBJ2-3	TGCGCCAGCAGCCAAGATGGCTGGGGACCCTCGGAGGGGGGAGATACGCAGTATTTT	CASSQDGWGPSEGGDTQYF
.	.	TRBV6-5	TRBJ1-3	TGTGCCAGCAGTTATGGGTCTGGAAACACCATATATTTT	CASSYGSGNTIYF
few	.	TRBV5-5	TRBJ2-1	TGTGCCAGCAGCTCAGGGGGAGGAAATTACAATGAGCAGTTCTTC	CASSSGGGNYNEQFF
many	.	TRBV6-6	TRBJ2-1	TGTGCCAGCACCACACAAGAAGGAGGGAGAAACAATGAGCAGTTCTTC	CASTTQEGGRNNEQFF
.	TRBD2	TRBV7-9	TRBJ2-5	TGTGCCAGCAGCTCCCGAGGAGCGGGAGGGAAAGAGACCCAGTACTTC	CASSSRGAGGKETQYF
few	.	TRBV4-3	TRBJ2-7	TGCGCCAGCAGCCAAGAGCGGACAGCCACGCAGCAGTACTTC	CASSQERTATQQYF
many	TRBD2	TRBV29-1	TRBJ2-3	TGCAGCGTTGTCCCGGGACTAGCGGTGTATTTT	CSVVPGLAVYF
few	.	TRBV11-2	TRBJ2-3	TGTGCCTGCGGCGCCCCGTGGGCAGATACGCAGTATTTT	CACGAPWADTQYF
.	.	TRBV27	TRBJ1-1	TGTGCCAGCAGTTTTACGGGACCGAGGACTGAAGCTTTCTTT	CASSFTGPRTEAFF
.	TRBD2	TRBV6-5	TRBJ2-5	TGTGCCAGCAGCAAAGCGGGGGGACAAGAGGCCCAGTACTTC	CASSKAGGQEAQYF
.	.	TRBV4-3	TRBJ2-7	TGCGCCAGCAGCCAAGATTTTCGGGGCTACGAGCAGTACTTC	CASSQDFRGYEQYF
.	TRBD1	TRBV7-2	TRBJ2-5	TGTGCCAGCAGCTTTTCCGGGACAGGGTCAGGGACCCAGTACTTC	CASSFSGTGSGTQYF